The 2 T cell receptor beta chains in this list originate from one sample, sequenced in a study of T cells after yellow fever vaccination. One entry per CDR3 protein results from TCRdb running MiXCR on the 5' RACE reads. The table has hundreds of thousands of distinct CDR3 sequences, approximately 13% seen once. This sample comprised PBMCs, obtained on the day of the yellow fever booster vaccination. The source of these receptors is a man aged 25-40 years who received the YFV17D yellow fever vaccine.

This clonotype appeared a few times. This chain uses TRBV18 with TRBJ1-1; D unresolved. Germline V gene sequence: CDR1 KGHSH, CDR2 LQKENI. Trimming removed 2 bases from V and 10 bases from J, with 20 bases in between. This CDR3 is 15 amino acids long. The CDR3 nucleotides are TGTGCCAGCTCACCAACGGATGACGCGGCTGGGGTAGCTTTCTTT. Translation: CASSPTDDAAGVAFF.

The chain couples TRBV6-2 or TRBV6-3 to TRBJ1-6, with a tentative D call TRBD1 (6 bases). The CDR3 covers 16 residues. V was shortened by 6 bases and J by 0 bases, with 12 bases between the two germline ends. Germline CDR1 and CDR2: MNHEY and SVGEGT. CDR3 DNA sequence: TGTGCCAGCAGAGCTACAGGGAGCTCCTATAATTCACCCCTCCACTTT. It yields the protein CASRATGSSYNSPLHF.